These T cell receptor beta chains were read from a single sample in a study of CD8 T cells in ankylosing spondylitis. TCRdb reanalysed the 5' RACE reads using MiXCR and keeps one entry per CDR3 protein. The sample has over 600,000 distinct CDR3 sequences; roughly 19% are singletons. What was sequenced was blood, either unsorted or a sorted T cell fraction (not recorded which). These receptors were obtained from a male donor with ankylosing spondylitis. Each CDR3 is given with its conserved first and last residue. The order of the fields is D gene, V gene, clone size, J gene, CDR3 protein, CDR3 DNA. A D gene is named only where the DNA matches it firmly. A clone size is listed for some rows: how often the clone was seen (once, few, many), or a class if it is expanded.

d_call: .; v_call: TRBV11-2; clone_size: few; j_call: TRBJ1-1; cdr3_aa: CASSLQAQIEAFF; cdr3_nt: TGTGCCAGCAGCTTACAAGCCCAAATAGAAGCTTTCTTT
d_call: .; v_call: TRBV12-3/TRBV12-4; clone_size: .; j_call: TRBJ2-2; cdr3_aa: CASSSPLGAGVPGELFF; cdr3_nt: TGTGCCAGCAGTTCCCCACTGGGAGCAGGAGTCCCGGGGGAGCTGTTTTTT
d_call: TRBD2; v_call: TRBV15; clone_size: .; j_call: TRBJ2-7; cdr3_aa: CATSRGLAGEQYF; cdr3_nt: TGTGCCACCAGCAGAGGACTAGCGGGGGAGCAGTACTTC
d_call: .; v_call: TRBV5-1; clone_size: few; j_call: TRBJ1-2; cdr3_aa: CASSLSSGVGGYTF; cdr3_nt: TGCGCCAGCAGCTTATCATCAGGGGTTGGCGGCTACACCTTC
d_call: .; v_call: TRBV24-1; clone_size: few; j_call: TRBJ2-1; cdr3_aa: CATQLGHNEQFF; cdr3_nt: TGTGCCACCCAACTAGGACACAATGAGCAGTTCTTC
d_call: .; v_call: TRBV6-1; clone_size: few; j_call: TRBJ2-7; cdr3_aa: CASSELYIPLYEQYF; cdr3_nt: TGTGCCAGCAGTGAACTCTACATTCCGCTCTACGAGCAGTACTTC
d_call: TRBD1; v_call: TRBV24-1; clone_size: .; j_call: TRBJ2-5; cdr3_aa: CATSDPGTGGSETQYF; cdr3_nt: TGTGCCACCAGTGATCCAGGGACAGGTGGCTCAGAGACCCAGTACTTC
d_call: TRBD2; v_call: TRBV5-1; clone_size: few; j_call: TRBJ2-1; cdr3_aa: CASSSGAGGPYNEQFF; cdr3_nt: TGCGCCAGCAGCTCAGGGGCGGGGGGGCCCTACAATGAGCAGTTCTTC
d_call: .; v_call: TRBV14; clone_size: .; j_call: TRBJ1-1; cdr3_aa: CASSQSQNTEAFF; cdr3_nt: TGTGCCAGCAGCCAAAGCCAGAACACTGAAGCTTTCTTT
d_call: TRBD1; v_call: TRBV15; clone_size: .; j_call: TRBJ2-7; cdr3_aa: CATSREVGQGIFYEQYF; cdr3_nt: TGTGCCACCAGCAGAGAGGTGGGACAGGGGATCTTCTACGAGCAGTACTTC
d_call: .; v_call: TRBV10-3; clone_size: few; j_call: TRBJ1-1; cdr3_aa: CAISERGGNTEAFF; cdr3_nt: TGTGCCATCAGTGAAAGAGGAGGAAACACTGAAGCTTTCTTT
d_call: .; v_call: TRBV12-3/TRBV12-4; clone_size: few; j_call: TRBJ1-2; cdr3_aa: CASSRRMGRDGYTF; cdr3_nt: TGTGCCAGCAGTCGGCGGATGGGTCGGGATGGCTACACCTTC
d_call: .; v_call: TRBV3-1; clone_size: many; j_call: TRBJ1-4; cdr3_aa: CASSQAGGNEKLFF; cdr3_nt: TGTGCCAGCAGCCAAGCAGGCGGTAATGAAAAACTGTTTTTT
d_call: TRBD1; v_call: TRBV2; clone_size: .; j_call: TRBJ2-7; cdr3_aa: CASSEGGQGFAYEQYF; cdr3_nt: TGTGCCAGCAGTGAAGGGGGACAGGGGTTCGCCTACGAGCAGTACTTC
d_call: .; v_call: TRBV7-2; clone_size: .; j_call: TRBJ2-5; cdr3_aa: CASSFSLPQETQYF; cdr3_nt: TGTGCCAGCAGCTTCAGCTTACCCCAAGAGACCCAGTACTTC
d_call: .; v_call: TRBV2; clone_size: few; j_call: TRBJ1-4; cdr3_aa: CASSDDSEGVEKLFF; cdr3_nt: TGTGCCAGCAGTGACGATAGCGAGGGTGTGGAAAAACTGTTTTTT
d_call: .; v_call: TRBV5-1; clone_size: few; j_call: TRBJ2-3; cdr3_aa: CASSFWGNPDTDTQYF; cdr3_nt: TGCGCCAGCAGCTTTTGGGGGAATCCAGACACAGATACGCAGTATTTT
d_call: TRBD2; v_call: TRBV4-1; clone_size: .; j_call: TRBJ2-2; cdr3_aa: CASSQVGLGVGELFF; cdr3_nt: TGCGCCAGCAGCCAAGTTGGACTAGGGGTTGGGGAGCTGTTTTTT
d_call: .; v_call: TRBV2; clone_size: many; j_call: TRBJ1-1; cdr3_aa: CASRRTGTEAFF; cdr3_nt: TGTGCCAGCAGGCGAACAGGAACGGAAGCTTTCTTT
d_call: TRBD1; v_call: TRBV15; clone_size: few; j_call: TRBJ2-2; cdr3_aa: CATGTGKTGELFF; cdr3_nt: TGTGCCACCGGGACAGGGAAAACTGGGGAGCTGTTTTTT
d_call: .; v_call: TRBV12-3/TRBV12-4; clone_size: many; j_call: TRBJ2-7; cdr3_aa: CASSLYGSYEQYF; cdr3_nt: TGTGCCAGCAGTTTATACGGGAGCTACGAGCAGTACTTC
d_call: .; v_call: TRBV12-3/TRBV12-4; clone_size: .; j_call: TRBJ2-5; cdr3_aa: CASSLLSGKETQYF; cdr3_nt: TGTGCCAGCAGTTTGCTTTCAGGCAAAGAGACCCAGTACTTC
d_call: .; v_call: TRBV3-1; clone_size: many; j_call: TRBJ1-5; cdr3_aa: CASSQEGGNQPQHF; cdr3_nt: TGTGCCAGCAGCCAAGAAGGGGGCAATCAGCCCCAGCATTTT
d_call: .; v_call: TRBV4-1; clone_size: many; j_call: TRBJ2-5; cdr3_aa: CASSQDQRGLETQYF; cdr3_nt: TGCGCCAGCAGCCAAGACCAGAGGGGTTTGGAGACCCAGTACTTC
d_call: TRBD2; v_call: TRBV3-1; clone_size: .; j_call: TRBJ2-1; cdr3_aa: CASSRRTSGNNEQFF; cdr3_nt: TGTGCCAGCAGCCGGCGGACTAGCGGAAACAATGAGCAGTTCTTC
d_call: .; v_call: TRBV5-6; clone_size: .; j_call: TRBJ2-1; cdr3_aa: CASSFRNRVNEQFF; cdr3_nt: TGTGCCAGCAGCTTTCGAAACAGGGTCAATGAGCAGTTCTTC
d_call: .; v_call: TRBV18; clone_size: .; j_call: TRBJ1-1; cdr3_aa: CASPPAGYTEAFF; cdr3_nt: TGTGCCAGCCCACCAGCCGGGTACACTGAAGCTTTCTTT
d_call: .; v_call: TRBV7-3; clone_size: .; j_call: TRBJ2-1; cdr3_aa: CASSNRGGNEQFF; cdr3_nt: TGTGCCAGCAGCAACCGAGGTGGCAATGAGCAGTTCTTC
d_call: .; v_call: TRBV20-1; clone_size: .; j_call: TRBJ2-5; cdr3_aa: CSAPPLGRNQETQYF; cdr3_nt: TGCAGTGCCCCGCCTTTAGGGAGAAACCAAGAGACCCAGTACTTC
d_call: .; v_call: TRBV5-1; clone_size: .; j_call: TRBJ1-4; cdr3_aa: CASSYEGGLDEKLFF; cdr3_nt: TGCGCCAGCAGCTATGAGGGGGGTTTGGATGAAAAACTGTTTTTT
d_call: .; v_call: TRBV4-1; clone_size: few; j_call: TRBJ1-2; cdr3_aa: CASSQAQGLPSYGYTF; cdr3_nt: TGCGCCAGCAGCCAAGCTCAGGGGTTGCCTTCCTATGGCTACACCTTC
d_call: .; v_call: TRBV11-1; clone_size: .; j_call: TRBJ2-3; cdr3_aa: CASEGVGTFTDTQYF; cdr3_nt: TGTGCCAGCGAAGGGGTCGGCACTTTCACAGATACGCAGTATTTT
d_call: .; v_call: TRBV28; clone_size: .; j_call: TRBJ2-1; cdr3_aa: CASTPRATIGVQFF; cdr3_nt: TGTGCCAGCACCCCCAGGGCCACTATCGGTGTGCAGTTCTTC
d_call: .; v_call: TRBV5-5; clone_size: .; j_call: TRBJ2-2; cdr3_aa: CASSFRVNCWELFF; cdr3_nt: TGTGCCAGCAGCTTTAGGGTGAACTGCTGGGAGCTGTTTTTT
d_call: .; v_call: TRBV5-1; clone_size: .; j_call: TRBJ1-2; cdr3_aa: CASSLVPQEAYGYTF; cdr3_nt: TGCGCCAGCAGCTTGGTTCCTCAGGAAGCCTATGGCTACACCTTC
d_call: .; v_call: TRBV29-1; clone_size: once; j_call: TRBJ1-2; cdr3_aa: CSVDGDPQGRFGYTF; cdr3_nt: TGCAGCGTTGACGGGGACCCACAGGGACGGTTTGGCTACACCTTC
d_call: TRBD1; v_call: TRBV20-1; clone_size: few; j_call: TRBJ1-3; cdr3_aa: CSARDRNRGLTGNTIYF; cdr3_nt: TGCAGTGCTAGAGATCGTAACAGGGGGCTAACTGGAAACACCATATATTTT
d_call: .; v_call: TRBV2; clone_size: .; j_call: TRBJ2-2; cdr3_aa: CASSESSGGELFF; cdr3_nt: TGTGCCAGCAGTGAGTCGAGCGGCGGGGAGCTGTTTTTT
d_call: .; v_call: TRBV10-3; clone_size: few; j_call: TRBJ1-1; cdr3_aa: CAISSGVETEAFF; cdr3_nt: TGTGCCATCAGTTCAGGGGTGGAGACTGAAGCTTTCTTT
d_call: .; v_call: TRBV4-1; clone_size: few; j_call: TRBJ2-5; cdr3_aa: CASSQGFRAGGEETQYF; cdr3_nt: TGCGCCAGCAGCCAAGGATTTCGGGCAGGGGGGGAAGAGACCCAGTACTTC
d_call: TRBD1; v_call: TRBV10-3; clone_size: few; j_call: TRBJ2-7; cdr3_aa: CAISEPGQDYEQYF; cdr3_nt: TGTGCCATCAGTGAACCGGGACAGGACTACGAGCAGTACTTC
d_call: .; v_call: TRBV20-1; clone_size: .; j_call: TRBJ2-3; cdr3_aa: CSTTDVRERTDTQYF; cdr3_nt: TGCAGTACAACGGATGTACGGGAGCGGACAGATACGCAGTATTTT
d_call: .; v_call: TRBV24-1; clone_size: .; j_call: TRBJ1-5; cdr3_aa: CATRQVIPQHF; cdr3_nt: TGTGCCACCAGACAGGTTATCCCCCAGCATTTT
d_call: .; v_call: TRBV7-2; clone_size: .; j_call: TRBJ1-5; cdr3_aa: CASSLSILPNQPQHF; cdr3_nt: TGTGCCAGCAGCTTAAGTATCTTGCCCAATCAGCCCCAGCATTTT
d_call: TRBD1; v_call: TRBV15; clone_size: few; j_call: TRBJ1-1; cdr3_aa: CATSKLDRGYTEAFF; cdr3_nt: TGTGCCACCAGCAAACTAGACAGGGGGTACACTGAAGCTTTCTTT
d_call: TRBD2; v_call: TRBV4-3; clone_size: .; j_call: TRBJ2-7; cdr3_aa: CASSQDRASGTYEQYF; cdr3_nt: TGCGCCAGCAGCCAAGACAGGGCTAGCGGAACCTACGAGCAGTACTTC
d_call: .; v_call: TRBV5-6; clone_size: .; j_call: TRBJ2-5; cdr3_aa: CASSLREGTQYF; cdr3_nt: TGTGCCAGCAGCTTAAGGGAAGGGACCCAGTACTTC
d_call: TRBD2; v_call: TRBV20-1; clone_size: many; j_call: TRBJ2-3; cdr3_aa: CSAAKGLAGPDTQYF; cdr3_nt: TGCAGTGCGGCAAAGGGACTAGCGGGACCAGATACGCAGTATTTT
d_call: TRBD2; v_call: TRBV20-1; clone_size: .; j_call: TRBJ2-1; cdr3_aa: CSARARTSGRTRDEQFF; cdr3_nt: TGCAGTGCTAGAGCCCGCACCAGCGGGAGGACAAGGGATGAGCAGTTCTTC
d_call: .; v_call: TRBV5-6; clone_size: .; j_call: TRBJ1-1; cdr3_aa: CASSTHDIRNTEAFF; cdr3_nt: TGTGCCAGCAGCACCCACGACATAAGGAACACTGAAGCTTTCTTT
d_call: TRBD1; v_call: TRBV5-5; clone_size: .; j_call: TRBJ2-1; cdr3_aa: CASSTRTGNNEQFF; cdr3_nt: TGTGCCAGCAGCACACGGACAGGGAACAATGAGCAGTTCTTC
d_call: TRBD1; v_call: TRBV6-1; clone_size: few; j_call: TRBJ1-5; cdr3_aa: CASSEWGQGGDQPQHF; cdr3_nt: TGTGCCAGCAGCGAATGGGGACAGGGTGGCGATCAGCCCCAGCATTTT
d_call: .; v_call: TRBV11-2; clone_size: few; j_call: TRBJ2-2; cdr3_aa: CASTSGGRRNAGELFF; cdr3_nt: TGTGCCAGCACCTCCGGGGGGCGCAGAAACGCCGGGGAGCTGTTTTTT
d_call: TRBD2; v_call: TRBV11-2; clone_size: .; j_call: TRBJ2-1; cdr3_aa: CASSPPLASGGLYNEQFF; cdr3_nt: TGTGCCAGCAGCCCCCCTTTGGCTAGCGGGGGCCTCTACAATGAGCAGTTCTTC